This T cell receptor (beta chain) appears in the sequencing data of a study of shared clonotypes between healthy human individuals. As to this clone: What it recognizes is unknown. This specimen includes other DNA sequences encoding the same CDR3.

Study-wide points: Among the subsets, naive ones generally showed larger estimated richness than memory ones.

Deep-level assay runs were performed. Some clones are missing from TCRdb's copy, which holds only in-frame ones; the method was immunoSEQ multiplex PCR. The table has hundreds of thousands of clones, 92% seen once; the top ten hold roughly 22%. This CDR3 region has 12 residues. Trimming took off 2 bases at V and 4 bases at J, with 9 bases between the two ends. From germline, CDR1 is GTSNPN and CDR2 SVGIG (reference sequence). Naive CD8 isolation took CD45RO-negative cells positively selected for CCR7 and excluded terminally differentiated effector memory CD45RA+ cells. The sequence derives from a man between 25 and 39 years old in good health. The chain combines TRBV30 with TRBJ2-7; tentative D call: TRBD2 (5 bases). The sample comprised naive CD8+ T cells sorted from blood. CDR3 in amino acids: CAWSLASYEQYF. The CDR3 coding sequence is TGTGCCTGGAGTCTAGCTTCATACGAGCAGTACTTC.